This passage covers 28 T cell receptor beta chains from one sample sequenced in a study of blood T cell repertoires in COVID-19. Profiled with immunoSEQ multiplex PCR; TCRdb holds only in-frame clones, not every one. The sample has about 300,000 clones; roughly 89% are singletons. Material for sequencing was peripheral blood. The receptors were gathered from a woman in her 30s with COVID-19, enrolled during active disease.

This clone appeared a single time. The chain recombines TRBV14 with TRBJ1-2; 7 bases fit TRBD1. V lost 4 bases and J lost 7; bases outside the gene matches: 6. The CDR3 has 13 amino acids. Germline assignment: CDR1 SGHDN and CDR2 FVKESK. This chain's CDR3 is CASSPTQGGGYTF. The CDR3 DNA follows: TGTGCCAGCAGCCCTACTCAGGGGGGTGGCTACACCTTC. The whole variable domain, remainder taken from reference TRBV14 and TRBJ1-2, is EAGVTQFPSHSVIEKGQTVTLRCDPISGHDNLYWYRRVMGKEIKFLLHFVKESKQDESGMPNNRFLAERTGGTYSTLKVQPAELEDSGVYFCASSPTQGGGYTFGSGTRLTVV.

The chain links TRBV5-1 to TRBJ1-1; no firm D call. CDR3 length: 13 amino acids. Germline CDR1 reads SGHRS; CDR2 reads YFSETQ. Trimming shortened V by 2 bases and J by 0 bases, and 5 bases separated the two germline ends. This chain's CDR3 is CASSFTLNTEAFF. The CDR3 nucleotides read TGCGCCAGCAGCTTCACTCTGAACACTGAAGCTTTCTTT.

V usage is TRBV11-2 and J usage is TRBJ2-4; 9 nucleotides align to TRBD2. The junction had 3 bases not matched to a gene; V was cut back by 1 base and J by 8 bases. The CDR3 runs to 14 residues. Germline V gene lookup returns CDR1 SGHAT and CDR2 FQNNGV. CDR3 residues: CASSLGLAGYIQYF. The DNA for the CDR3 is TGTGCCAGCAGCTTAGGTCTAGCGGGGTACATTCAGTACTTC.

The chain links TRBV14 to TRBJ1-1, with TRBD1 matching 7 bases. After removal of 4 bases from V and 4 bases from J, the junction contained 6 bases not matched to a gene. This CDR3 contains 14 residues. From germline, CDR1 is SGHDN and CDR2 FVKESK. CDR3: CASSLMTGTTEAFF. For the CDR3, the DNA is TGTGCCAGCAGCCTTATGACAGGGACCACTGAAGCTTTCTTT.

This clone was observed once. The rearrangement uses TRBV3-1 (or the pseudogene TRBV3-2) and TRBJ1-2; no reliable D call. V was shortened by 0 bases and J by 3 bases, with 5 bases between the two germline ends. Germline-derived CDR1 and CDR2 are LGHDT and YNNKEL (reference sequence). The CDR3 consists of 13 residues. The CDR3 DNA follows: TGTGCCAGCAGCCAAGAGCAGGACTATGGCTACACCTTC. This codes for CASSQEQDYGYTF.

CDR3: CASRDRRYQETQYF. In DNA, the CDR3 is TGTGCCAGCCGGGACAGAAGATACCAAGAGACCCAGTACTTC. The chain couples TRBV18 to TRBJ2-5; 7 bases map to TRBD1. This CDR3 spans 14 amino acids. The V and J ends lost 8 bases and 0 bases, in that order; junction bases with no gene match: 6. In germline, CDR1 is KGHSH, CDR2 LQKENI.

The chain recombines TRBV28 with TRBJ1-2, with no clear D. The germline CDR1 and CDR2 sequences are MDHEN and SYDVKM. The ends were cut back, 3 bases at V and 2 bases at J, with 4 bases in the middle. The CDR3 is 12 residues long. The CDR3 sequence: CASSFPNYGYTF. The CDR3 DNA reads TGTGCCAGCAGTTTCCCGAACTATGGCTACACCTTC.

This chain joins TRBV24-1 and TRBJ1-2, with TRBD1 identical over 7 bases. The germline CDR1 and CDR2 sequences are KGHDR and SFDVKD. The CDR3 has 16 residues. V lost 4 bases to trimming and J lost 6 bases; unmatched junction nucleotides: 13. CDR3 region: CATSDPQRGRGHGYTF. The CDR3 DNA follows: TGTGCCACCAGTGACCCCCAGCGAGGAAGGGGGCATGGCTACACCTTC.

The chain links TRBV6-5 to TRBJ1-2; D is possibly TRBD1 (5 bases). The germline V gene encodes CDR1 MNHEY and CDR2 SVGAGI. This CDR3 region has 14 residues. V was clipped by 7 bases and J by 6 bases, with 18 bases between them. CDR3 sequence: CASTTGGRRDGYTF. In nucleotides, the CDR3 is TGTGCCAGCACCACCGGGGGGAGGAGGGATGGCTACACCTTC.

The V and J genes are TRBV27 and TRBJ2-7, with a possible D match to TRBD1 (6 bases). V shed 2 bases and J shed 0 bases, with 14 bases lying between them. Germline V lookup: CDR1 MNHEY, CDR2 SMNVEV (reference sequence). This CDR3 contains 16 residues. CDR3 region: CASSLLGQRLSYEQYF. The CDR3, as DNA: TGTGCCAGCAGTTTACTCGGACAGAGGCTCTCCTACGAGCAGTACTTC.

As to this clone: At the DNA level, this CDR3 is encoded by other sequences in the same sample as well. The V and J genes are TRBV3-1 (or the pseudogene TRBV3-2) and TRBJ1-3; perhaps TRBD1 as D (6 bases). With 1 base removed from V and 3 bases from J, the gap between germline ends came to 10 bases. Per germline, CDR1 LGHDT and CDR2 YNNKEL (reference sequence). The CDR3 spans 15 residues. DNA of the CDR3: TGTGCCAGCAGCCAAGTGACAGGCGGTGGAAACACCATATATTTT. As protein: CASSQVTGGGNTIYF.

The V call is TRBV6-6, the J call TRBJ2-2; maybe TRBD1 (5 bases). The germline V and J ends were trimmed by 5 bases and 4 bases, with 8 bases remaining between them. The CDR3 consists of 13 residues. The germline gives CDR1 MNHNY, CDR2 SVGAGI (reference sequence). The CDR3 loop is CASSRQSTGELFF. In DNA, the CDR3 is TGTGCCAGCAGTCGACAGTCCACCGGGGAGCTGTTTTTT.

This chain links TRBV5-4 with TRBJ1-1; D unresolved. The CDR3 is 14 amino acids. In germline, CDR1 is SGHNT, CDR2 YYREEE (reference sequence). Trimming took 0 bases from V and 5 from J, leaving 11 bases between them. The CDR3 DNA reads TGTGCCAGCAGCTTGGAACCCCTACGGACTGAAGCTTTCTTT. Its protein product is CASSLEPLRTEAFF.

The CDR3 DNA reads TGTGCCAGCAGCGCCTCACAGGGTAGGAACTATGGCTACACCTTC. Amino acids: CASSASQGRNYGYTF. The chain joins TRBV9 to TRBJ1-2; possibly TRBD1 for D (6 bases). The CDR3 runs 15 residues. CDR1 is SGDLS, CDR2 YYNGEE, per germline. The ends were cut back, 3 bases at V and 2 bases at J, with 14 bases in the middle.

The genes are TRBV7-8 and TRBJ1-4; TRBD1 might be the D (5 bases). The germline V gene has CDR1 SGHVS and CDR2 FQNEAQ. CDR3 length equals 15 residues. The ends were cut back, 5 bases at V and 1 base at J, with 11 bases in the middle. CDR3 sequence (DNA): TGTGCCAGCAGCACGAACAGGTTAACTAATGAAAAACTGTTTTTT. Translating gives CASSTNRLTNEKLFF.

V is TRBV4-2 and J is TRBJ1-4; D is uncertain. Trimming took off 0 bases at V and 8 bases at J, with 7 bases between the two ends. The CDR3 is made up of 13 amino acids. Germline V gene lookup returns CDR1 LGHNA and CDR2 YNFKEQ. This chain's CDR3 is CASSQDWSEKLFF. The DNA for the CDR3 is TGTGCCAGCAGCCAAGATTGGAGCGAAAAACTGTTTTTT.

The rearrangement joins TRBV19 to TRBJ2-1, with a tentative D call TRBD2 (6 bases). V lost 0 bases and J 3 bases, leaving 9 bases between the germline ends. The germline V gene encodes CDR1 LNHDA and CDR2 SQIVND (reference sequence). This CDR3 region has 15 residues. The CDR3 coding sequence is TGTGCCAGTAGTATAGATGGAGGGGTCTACAATGAGCAGTTCTTC. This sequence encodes CASSIDGGVYNEQFF.

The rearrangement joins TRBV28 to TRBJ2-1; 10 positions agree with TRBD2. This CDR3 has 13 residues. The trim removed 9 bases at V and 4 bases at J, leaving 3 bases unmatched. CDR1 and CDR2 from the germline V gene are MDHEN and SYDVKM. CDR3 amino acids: CASSGGPYNEQFF. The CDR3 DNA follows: TGTGCCAGTAGCGGGGGGCCATACAATGAGCAGTTCTTC. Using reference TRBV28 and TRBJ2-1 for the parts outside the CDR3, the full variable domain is DVKVTQSSRYLVKRTGEKVFLECVQDMDHENMFWYRQDPGLGLRLIYFSYDVKMKEKGDIPEGYSVSREKKERFSLILESASTNQTSMYLCASSGGPYNEQFFGPGTRLTVL.

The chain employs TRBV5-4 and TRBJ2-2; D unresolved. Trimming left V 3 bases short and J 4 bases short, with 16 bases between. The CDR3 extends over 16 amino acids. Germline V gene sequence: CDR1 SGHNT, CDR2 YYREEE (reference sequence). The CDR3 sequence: CASSSGSERGTGELFF. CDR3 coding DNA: TGTGCCAGCAGCTCTGGGTCAGAGCGAGGCACCGGGGAGCTGTTTTTT.

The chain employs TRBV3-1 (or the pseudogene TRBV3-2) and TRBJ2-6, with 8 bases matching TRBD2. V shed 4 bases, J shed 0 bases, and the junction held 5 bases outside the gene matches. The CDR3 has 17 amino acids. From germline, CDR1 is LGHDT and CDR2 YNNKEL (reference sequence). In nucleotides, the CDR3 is TGTGCCAGCAGCCCAAGCGGGGGCGTCTCTGGGGCCAACGTCCTGACTTTC. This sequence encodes CASSPSGGVSGANVLTF.

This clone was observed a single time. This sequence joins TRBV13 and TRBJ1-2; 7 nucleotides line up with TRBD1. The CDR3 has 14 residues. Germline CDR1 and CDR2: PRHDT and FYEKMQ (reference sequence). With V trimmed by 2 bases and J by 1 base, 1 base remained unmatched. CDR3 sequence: CASSLRQGNYGYTF. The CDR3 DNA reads TGTGCCAGCAGCTTAAGACAGGGTAACTATGGCTACACCTTC.

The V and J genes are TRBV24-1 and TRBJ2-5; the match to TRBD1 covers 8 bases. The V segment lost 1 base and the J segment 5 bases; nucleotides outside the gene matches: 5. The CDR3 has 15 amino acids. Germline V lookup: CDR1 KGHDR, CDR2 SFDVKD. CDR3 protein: CATSDFSRGQETQYF. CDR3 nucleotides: TGTGCCACCAGTGATTTTAGCAGGGGGCAGGAGACCCAGTACTTC.

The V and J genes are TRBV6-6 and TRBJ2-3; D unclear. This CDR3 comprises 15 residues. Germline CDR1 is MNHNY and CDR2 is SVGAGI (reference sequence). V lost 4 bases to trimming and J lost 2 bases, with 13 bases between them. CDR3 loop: CASSFSSSNTDTQYF. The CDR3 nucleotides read TGTGCCAGCAGTTTTAGCAGCTCCAACACAGATACGCAGTATTTT.

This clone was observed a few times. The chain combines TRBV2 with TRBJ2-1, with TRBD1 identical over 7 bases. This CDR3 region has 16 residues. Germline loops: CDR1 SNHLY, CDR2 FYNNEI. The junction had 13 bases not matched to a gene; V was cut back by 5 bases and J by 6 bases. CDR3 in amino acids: CASSSLTGQVGNEQFF. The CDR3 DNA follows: TGTGCCAGCAGTTCCTTGACAGGGCAGGTTGGCAATGAGCAGTTCTTC.

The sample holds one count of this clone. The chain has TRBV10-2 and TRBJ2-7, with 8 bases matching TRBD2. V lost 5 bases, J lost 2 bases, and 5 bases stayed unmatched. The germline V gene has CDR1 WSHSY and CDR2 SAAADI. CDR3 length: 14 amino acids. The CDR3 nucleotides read TGCGCCAGCAGTAAGCGGGGGACTACCTACGAGCAGTACGTC. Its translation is CASSKRGTTYEQYV.

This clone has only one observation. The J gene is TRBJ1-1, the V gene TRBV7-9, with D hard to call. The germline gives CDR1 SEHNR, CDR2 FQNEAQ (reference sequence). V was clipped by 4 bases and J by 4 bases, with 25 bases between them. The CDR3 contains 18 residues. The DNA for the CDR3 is TGTGCCAGCAGCTCGACGGAGGGCAGGAGAATGGGATTCACTGAAGCTTTCTTT. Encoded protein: CASSSTEGRRMGFTEAFF.

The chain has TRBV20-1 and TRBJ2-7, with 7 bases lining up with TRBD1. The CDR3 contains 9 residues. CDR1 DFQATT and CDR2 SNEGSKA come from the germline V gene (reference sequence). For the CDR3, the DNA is TGCAGTGCTGACTCAGGGGGTGGCGTC. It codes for CSADSGGGV.

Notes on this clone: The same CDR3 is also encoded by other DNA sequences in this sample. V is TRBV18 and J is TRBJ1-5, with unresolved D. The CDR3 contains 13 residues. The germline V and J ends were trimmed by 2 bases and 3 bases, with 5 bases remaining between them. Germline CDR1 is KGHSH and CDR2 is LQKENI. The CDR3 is CASSPGANQPQHF. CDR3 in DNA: TGTGCCAGCTCACCAGGAGCCAATCAGCCCCAGCATTTT.